This T cell receptor beta chain comes out of a study of T cells after yellow fever vaccination. Each CDR3 protein is one row after TCRdb ran MiXCR on the 5' RACE reads. Here the sample spans fewer than 400,000 distinct CDR3 sequences, roughly 10% being singletons. The length of the CDR3 is 15 residues. Trimming cost V 0 bases and J 1 base, with 10 bases left between them. Germline CDR1 and CDR2: DFQATT and SNEGSKA (reference sequence). This clonotype was seen at least ten times. Material: CD4+ T cells sorted from PBMCs, obtained 45 days after the yellow fever booster vaccination. The sequence derives from a man in his late teens or twenties who received the YFV17D yellow fever vaccine. The genes are TRBV20-1 and TRBJ2-1; D possibly corresponds to TRBD2 (5 bases). CDR3 sequence reads: CSARDGKLSYNEQFF. The CDR3 nucleotides are TGCAGTGCTAGAGACGGGAAGTTGTCCTACAATGAGCAGTTCTTC.